The rows below give T cell receptor beta chains drawn from one sample of a study of blood T cells in healthy people across ages. TCRdb re-derived calls from the 5' RACE reads in MiXCR, one entry per CDR3 protein. The sample has about 640,000 distinct CDR3 sequences, under 65% seen once. Specimen: blood. The receptors originated from a man aged 55 to 69 in good health. CDR3s include the opening cysteine and the closing phenylalanine or tryptophan. A D gene is named only where the DNA matches it firmly. A clone size is listed for some rows: how often the clone was seen (once, few, many), or a class if it is expanded.

D: -; J: TRBJ2-7; size: once; V: TRBV16; DNA: TGTGCCAGCAGCCGGGGCTACTCCTACGAGCAGTACTTC; CDR3: CASSRGYSYEQYF
D: -; J: TRBJ1-4; size: -; V: TRBV18; DNA: TGTGCCAGCTCACGCAGCCAGAATGAAAAACTGTTTTTT; CDR3: CASSRSQNEKLFF
D: -; J: TRBJ2-7; size: -; V: TRBV21-1; DNA: TGTGCCAGCAGCAAAGTGGTGAGGGGGGACCACGAGCAGTACTTC; CDR3: CASSKVVRGDHEQYF
D: -; J: TRBJ1-1; size: few; V: TRBV25-1; DNA: TGTGCCAGCAAGGGGGTCAACACTGAAGCTTTCTTT; CDR3: CASKGVNTEAFF
D: -; J: TRBJ2-5; size: -; V: TRBV12-3/TRBV12-4; DNA: TGTGCCAGCGGTTACGGGGCCCAAGAGACCCAGTACTTC; CDR3: CASGYGAQETQYF
D: -; J: TRBJ1-5; size: -; V: TRBV20-1; DNA: TGCAGTGCTAGAGATCAGAGGAGAAATCAGCCCCAGCATTTT; CDR3: CSARDQRRNQPQHF
D: -; J: TRBJ2-5; size: -; V: TRBV4-1; DNA: TGCGCCAGCAGCCAACCACAGGGCCGCCAAGAGACCCAGTACTTC; CDR3: CASSQPQGRQETQYF
D: -; J: TRBJ2-7; size: few; V: TRBV11-2; DNA: TGTGCCAGCAGCTTAAGGTTCGGGGGCTACGAGCAGTACTTC; CDR3: CASSLRFGGYEQYF
D: -; J: TRBJ2-2; size: -; V: TRBV6-6; DNA: TGTGCCAGCAGTTACTCGGGGGGAACAGCCGGGGAGCTGTTTTTT; CDR3: CASSYSGGTAGELFF
D: TRBD2; J: TRBJ2-3; size: -; V: TRBV14; DNA: TGTGCCAGCAGCCAAGGGGCGGGGGGACATACAGATACGCAGTATTTT; CDR3: CASSQGAGGHTDTQYF
D: TRBD2; J: TRBJ2-1; size: -; V: TRBV6-2/TRBV6-3; DNA: TGTGCTAGCAGTTATAGCGGGACCTCTGGAGATGAGCAGTTCTTC; CDR3: CASSYSGTSGDEQFF
D: TRBD2; J: TRBJ2-3; size: few; V: TRBV29-1; DNA: TGCAGCGTCGAGAGCGGGGTCCCGGATACGCAGTATTTT; CDR3: CSVESGVPDTQYF
D: TRBD2; J: TRBJ2-3; size: once; V: TRBV29-1; DNA: TGCAGCGTTGGCGGGACTAGCGACACAGATACGCAGTATTTT; CDR3: CSVGGTSDTDTQYF
D: -; J: TRBJ2-5; size: many; V: TRBV5-1; DNA: TGCGCCAGCAGCTTGATGACAAGGGAAGAGACCCAGTACTTC; CDR3: CASSLMTREETQYF
D: TRBD1; J: TRBJ1-1; size: -; V: TRBV3-1; DNA: TGTGCCAGCAGCCCACTAACAGGGGGAGTAGCTTTCTTT; CDR3: CASSPLTGGVAFF
D: -; J: TRBJ1-2; size: -; V: TRBV6-5; DNA: TGTGCCAGCAGTTACGGAAGGGGAACTAACTATGGCTACACCTTC; CDR3: CASSYGRGTNYGYTF
D: TRBD2; J: TRBJ2-1; size: -; V: TRBV7-9; DNA: TGTGCCAGCAGCTTCGGCGGGGGGCGGGATGAGCAGTTCTTC; CDR3: CASSFGGGRDEQFF
D: TRBD2; J: TRBJ2-3; size: -; V: TRBV5-1; DNA: TGCGCCAGCAGCTTGGCCGGGACTAGCGGGGGTGATACGCAGTATTTT; CDR3: CASSLAGTSGGDTQYF
D: TRBD1; J: TRBJ2-7; size: -; V: TRBV28; DNA: TGTGCCAGCGGCAAAGACAGGGGCCACGAGCAGTACTTC; CDR3: CASGKDRGHEQYF
D: -; J: TRBJ2-3; size: few; V: TRBV4-2; DNA: TGTGCCAGCAGCCAATATAGGGAGATCACAGATACGCAGTATTTT; CDR3: CASSQYREITDTQYF
D: TRBD1; J: TRBJ1-5; size: many; V: TRBV7-9; DNA: TGTGCCAGCAGCCCGGGACAGGGTGGTCAGCCCCAGCATTTT; CDR3: CASSPGQGGQPQHF
D: -; J: TRBJ2-3; size: -; V: TRBV27; DNA: TGTGCCAGCAGTTCCCCAAGAAATCGGACAGATACGCAGTATTTT; CDR3: CASSSPRNRTDTQYF
D: -; J: TRBJ1-1; size: -; V: TRBV6-6; DNA: TGTGCCAGCAGGCCTGGACAGCAGAACACTGAAGCTTTCTTT; CDR3: CASRPGQQNTEAFF
D: -; J: TRBJ2-1; size: -; V: TRBV2; DNA: TGTGCCAGCAGTGAAAACACTTCAGGGGATGGGTTCTTC; CDR3: CASSENTSGDGFF
D: -; J: TRBJ1-2; size: -; V: TRBV3-1; DNA: TGTGCCAGCAGCCATCGCGGGGTTCAAAACTATGGCTACACCTTC; CDR3: CASSHRGVQNYGYTF
D: -; J: TRBJ2-1; size: -; V: TRBV19; DNA: TGTGCCAGTAGTATAGGGGTAGTTGGTGAGCAGTTCTTC; CDR3: CASSIGVVGEQFF
D: -; J: TRBJ2-5; size: -; V: TRBV3-1; DNA: TGTGCCAGCAGCCAGGGACGAGCGATCGCAGAGACCCAGTACTTC; CDR3: CASSQGRAIAETQYF
D: TRBD2; J: TRBJ2-1; size: few; V: TRBV7-2; DNA: TGTGCCAGCAGCGCAGTAGCGGGGGCCGCGTCGTTTGAGCAGTTCTTC; CDR3: CASSAVAGAASFEQFF
D: TRBD1; J: TRBJ1-1; size: -; V: TRBV7-2; DNA: TGTGCCAGCAGCTTAGCGGGGGACAGTCCCGTGGGAGCTTTCTTT; CDR3: CASSLAGDSPVGAFF
D: TRBD1; J: TRBJ2-1; size: -; V: TRBV5-1; DNA: TGCGCCAGCAGCTTGCGACAGGGGCACAATGAGCAGTTCTTC; CDR3: CASSLRQGHNEQFF
D: TRBD2; J: TRBJ2-7; size: once; V: TRBV7-2; DNA: TGTGCCAGCAGCTTCAATAGCGGGGGGCCCTACGAGCAGTACTTC; CDR3: CASSFNSGGPYEQYF
D: -; J: TRBJ2-6; size: -; V: TRBV10-3; DNA: TGTGCCATCAGTGCCCAAGTAGACCCTGGGGCCAACGTCCTGACTTTC; CDR3: CAISAQVDPGANVLTF
D: -; J: TRBJ2-3; size: -; V: TRBV20-1; DNA: TGCAGTGCTATATTAGCAGTTAGCACAGATACGCAGTATTTT; CDR3: CSAILAVSTDTQYF
D: TRBD2; J: TRBJ2-1; size: few; V: TRBV10-3; DNA: TGTGCCACCCGGGACTCTAGCGGGGGGCACTACAATGAGCGGTTCTTC; CDR3: CATRDSSGGHYNERFF
D: -; J: TRBJ1-2; size: -; V: TRBV12-3/TRBV12-4; DNA: TGTGCCAGCAGTTTAGCGCTAATGGCAGGAAGAGGTGGCTACACCTTC; CDR3: CASSLALMAGRGGYTF
D: -; J: TRBJ1-2; size: -; V: TRBV20-1; DNA: TGCAGTGCTAAGCGGGGGTACTATGGCTACACCTTC; CDR3: CSAKRGYYGYTF
D: TRBD2; J: TRBJ2-1; size: -; V: TRBV25-1; DNA: TGTGCCAGCAGTGAGTCTAGCGGGAGCTCCTACAATGAGCAGTTCTTC; CDR3: CASSESSGSSYNEQFF
D: -; J: TRBJ2-7; size: few; V: TRBV20-1; DNA: TGCAGTGCTCCGGCGGGTTCGGGGGCTGGTTACGAGCAGTACTTC; CDR3: CSAPAGSGAGYEQYF
D: TRBD2; J: TRBJ2-3; size: -; V: TRBV5-1; DNA: TGCGCCAGCAGCTTCCTTGGGGGGGGTATCTCCTACAATGAGCAGTATTTT; CDR3: CASSFLGGGISYNEQYF
D: -; J: TRBJ2-1; size: few; V: TRBV29-1; DNA: TGCAGCGTCCGGGGTGGGGGGTTCTACAATGAGCAGTTCTTC; CDR3: CSVRGGGFYNEQFF
D: TRBD1; J: TRBJ1-2; size: few; V: TRBV20-1; DNA: TGCAGTGCTATGGGGGACAGGGGGCGTTCTAACTATGGCTACACCTTC; CDR3: CSAMGDRGRSNYGYTF
D: -; J: TRBJ1-1; size: -; V: TRBV6-2/TRBV6-3; DNA: TGTGCCAGCAGTTGGAACTCTGAAGCTTTCTTT; CDR3: CASSWNSEAFF